This TCR beta chain was sequenced during a study of spatial heterogeneity in lung cancer. This clonotype occurred many times. A distinct unique molecular identifier was carried by each TCR cDNA molecule. TCRdb processed the 5' RACE reads anew with MiXCR; each CDR3 protein has one entry. The sample shows approximately 82,000 distinct CDR3 sequences, 10% to 15% of them seen only once. The CDR3 is 17 amino acids. CDR1 SNHLY and CDR2 FYNNEI come from the germline V gene. The ends were cut back, 0 bases at V and 1 base at J, with 15 bases in the middle. Time point in this sample: sample taken at primary tumor resection. In each case, whole RNA from tumor, nontumor lung or frozen PBMC was sequenced unsorted.

This rearrangement joins TRBV2 to TRBJ1-1; D remains unclear. The sequence derives from a male donor with early-stage non-small cell lung cancer. Here the sequenced sample was PBMCs, taken at surgery. CDR3 protein: CASSEAGPINGNTEAFF. CDR3 bases: TGTGCCAGCAGTGAAGCGGGCCCCATTAACGGGAACACTGAAGCTTTCTTT. The full variable domain, in which reference TRBV2 and TRBJ1-1 provide the parts outside the CDR3, is EPEVTQTPSHQVTQMGQEVILRCVPISNHLYFYWYRQILGQKVEFLVSFYNNEISEKSEIFDDQFSVERPDGSNFTLKIRSTKLEDSAMYFCASSEAGPINGNTEAFFGQGTRLTVV.